Here is one T cell receptor beta chain with its context. Its antigen is undetermined. The data were obtained in a study of cytomegalovirus exposure and HLA in healthy donors. Study details: As an earlier analysis found, roughly 170 million T cells yielded about 120 million unique TCR beta sequences. Counted in an early data release were 65 million to 100 million unique TCRs from HLA-typed donors.

Regarding the study as a whole: V- and J-gene trimming of TCR beta was linked (in a later analysis) to a missense DCLRE1C variant.

V shed 2 bases, J shed 1 base, and the junction held 6 bases outside the gene matches. CDR3 length: 16 amino acids. Germline assignment: CDR1 MNHEY and CDR2 SVGAGI. Primers included in the PCR were 60 Vbeta and 13 Jbeta primers. The repertoire was sequenced with immunoSEQ multiplex PCR; TCRdb's copy has only in-frame clones and lacks some. Among 150,000 to 200,000 clones, 75% to 85% were seen once, and the ten largest hold under 7.5%. Sequenced material: PBMCs. This sequence originates from a woman aged 45-65 years in good health and CMV-seropositive. This chain joins TRBV6-5 and TRBJ2-3, with 7 bases lining up with TRBD1. The DNA for the CDR3 is TGTGCCAGCAGTTACCGACAGGGCCTGGGCACAGATACGCAGTATTTT. Its protein is CASSYRQGLGTDTQYF.